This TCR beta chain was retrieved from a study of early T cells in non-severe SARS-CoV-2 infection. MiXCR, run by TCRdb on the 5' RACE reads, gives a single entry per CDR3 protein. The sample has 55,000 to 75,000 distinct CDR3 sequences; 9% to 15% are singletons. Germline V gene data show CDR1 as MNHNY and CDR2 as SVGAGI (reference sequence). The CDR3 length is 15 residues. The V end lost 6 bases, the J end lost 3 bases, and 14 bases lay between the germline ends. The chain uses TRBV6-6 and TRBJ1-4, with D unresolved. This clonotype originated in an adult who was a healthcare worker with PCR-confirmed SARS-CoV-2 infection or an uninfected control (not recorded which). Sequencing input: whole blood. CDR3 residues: CASRPAGVSNEKLFF. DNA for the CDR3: TGTGCCAGCAGACCCGCCGGGGTGTCTAATGAAAAACTGTTTTTT.